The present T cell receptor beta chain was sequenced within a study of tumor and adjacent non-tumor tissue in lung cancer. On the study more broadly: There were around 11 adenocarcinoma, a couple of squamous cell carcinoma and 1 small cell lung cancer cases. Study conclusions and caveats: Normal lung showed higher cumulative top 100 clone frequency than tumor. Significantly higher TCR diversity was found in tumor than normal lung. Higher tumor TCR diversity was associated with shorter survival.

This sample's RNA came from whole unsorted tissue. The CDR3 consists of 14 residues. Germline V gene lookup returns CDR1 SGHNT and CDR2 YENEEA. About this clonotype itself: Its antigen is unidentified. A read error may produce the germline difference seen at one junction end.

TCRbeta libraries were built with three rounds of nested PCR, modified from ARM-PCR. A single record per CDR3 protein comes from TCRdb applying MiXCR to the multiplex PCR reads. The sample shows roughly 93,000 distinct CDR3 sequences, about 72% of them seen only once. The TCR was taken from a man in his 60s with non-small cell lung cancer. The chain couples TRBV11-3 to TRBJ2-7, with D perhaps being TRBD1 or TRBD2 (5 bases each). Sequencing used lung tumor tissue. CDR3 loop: CASSLARGAGEEYF. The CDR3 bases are TGCGCCAGCAGCTTAGCCCGAGGGGCTGGTGAGGAGTACTTC.